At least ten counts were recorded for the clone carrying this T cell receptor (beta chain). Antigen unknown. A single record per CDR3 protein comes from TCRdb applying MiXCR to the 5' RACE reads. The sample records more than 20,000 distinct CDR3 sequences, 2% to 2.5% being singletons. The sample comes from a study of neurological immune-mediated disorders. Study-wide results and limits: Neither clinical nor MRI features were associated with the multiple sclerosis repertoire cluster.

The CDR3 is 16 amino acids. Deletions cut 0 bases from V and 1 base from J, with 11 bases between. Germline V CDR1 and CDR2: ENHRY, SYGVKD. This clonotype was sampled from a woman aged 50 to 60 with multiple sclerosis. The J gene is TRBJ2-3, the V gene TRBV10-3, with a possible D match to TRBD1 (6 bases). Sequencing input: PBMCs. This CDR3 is CAISESAGVGTDTQYF. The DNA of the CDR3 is TGTGCCATCAGTGAGTCGGCAGGGGTCGGCACAGATACGCAGTATTTT.